The clone carrying this TCR beta chain was observed a few times. Single viable CD3+CD4+CD8-CD45RO+ cells were sorted as the memory CD4+ T cells. The data are from a study of memory CD4+ T cells and cytomegalovirus serostatus. In the authors' methods: After removing out-of-frame reads, around 2.2 million distinct TCRbeta sequences remained. The method was immunoSEQ multiplex PCR; TCRdb's version includes in-frame clones alone and lacks a portion of them. The V and J calls and clone size were taken over from that table, and D and trimming were inferred from the DNA. This table holds tens of thousands of clones, over 60% found once. The CDR3 extends over 12 amino acids. V gave up 1 base and J gave up 14 bases, with 9 bases separating them. Germline V lookup: CDR1 MGHRA, CDR2 YSYEKL.

The clonotype originates from an adult in good health and CMV-seronegative. Sequenced: memory CD4+ T cells from blood. The V gene is TRBV4-1, the J gene TRBJ1-6, with a tentative D call TRBD1 (6 bases). The CDR3 DNA sequence: TGCGCCAGCAGCCAAGGACAGGAAACCCTCCACTTT. Translated: CASSQGQETLHF.